The rows below give T cell receptor beta chains drawn from one sample of a study of CD4 T cells in relation to SARS-CoV-2 and coronaviruses. Clones were sequenced by immunoSEQ multiplex PCR, and TCRdb holds only the in-frame ones, with some missing. This sample yields just under 65,000 clones, of which 94% are seen a single time; roughly 0.14% belongs to the top ten. The material sequenced was naive CD4+ T cells from PBMCs. All receptors derive from a human donor in good health. CDR3s include the opening cysteine and the closing phenylalanine or tryptophan. The D gene is left open where the match is weak. Rows give clone size only sometimes, using once, few, many, or a class for an expanded clone.

D gene: .; V gene: TRBV29-1; clone size: .; J gene: TRBJ2-3; CDR3 length: 13; CDR3 DNA: TGCAGCGTTGATGCGGGCGGCACAGATACGCAGTATTTT; CDR3 protein: CSVDAGGTDTQYF
D gene: .; V gene: TRBV19; clone size: .; J gene: TRBJ2-3; CDR3 length: 15; CDR3 DNA: TGTGCCAGTAGTAGGTTAGCTTTAGGCTCAGATACGCAGTATTTT; CDR3 protein: CASSRLALGSDTQYF
D gene: .; V gene: TRBV4-1; clone size: .; J gene: TRBJ2-5; CDR3 length: 15; CDR3 DNA: TGCGCCAGCAGCCAAGATGAGACACGTCCCGAGACCCAGTACTTC; CDR3 protein: CASSQDETRPETQYF
D gene: .; V gene: TRBV7-2; clone size: .; J gene: TRBJ2-4; CDR3 length: 17; CDR3 DNA: TGTGCCAGCAGCTCCGAGCGGCTTTCAGGGTGGAAAAACATTCAGTACTTC; CDR3 protein: CASSSERLSGWKNIQYF
D gene: .; V gene: TRBV5-6; clone size: .; J gene: TRBJ2-7; CDR3 length: 13; CDR3 DNA: TGTGCCAGCAGCGCGGACAGCAGGTACGAGCAGTACTTC; CDR3 protein: CASSADSRYEQYF
D gene: .; V gene: TRBV28; clone size: .; J gene: TRBJ2-3; CDR3 length: 18; CDR3 DNA: TGTGCCAGCAGTTTCGGAATCCGGGGTCGGGAAAACACAGATACGCAGTATTTT; CDR3 protein: CASSFGIRGRENTDTQYF
D gene: TRBD2; V gene: TRBV6-5; clone size: .; J gene: TRBJ2-1; CDR3 length: 15; CDR3 DNA: TGTGCCAGCAGTTACATTGCGGGAGTCGGAGGGGAGCAGTTCTTC; CDR3 protein: CASSYIAGVGGEQFF
D gene: .; V gene: TRBV28; clone size: .; J gene: TRBJ1-1; CDR3 length: 13; CDR3 DNA: TGTGCCAGCAGTTCTGCCCTGAACACTGAAGCTTTCTTT; CDR3 protein: CASSSALNTEAFF
D gene: .; V gene: TRBV7-2; clone size: .; J gene: TRBJ2-3; CDR3 length: 14; CDR3 DNA: TGTGCCAGCAGCACCCTTTGGCCCTTGGGTACGCAGTATTTT; CDR3 protein: CASSTLWPLGTQYF
D gene: .; V gene: TRBV28; clone size: .; J gene: TRBJ1-2; CDR3 length: 16; CDR3 DNA: TGTGCCAGCAGTCAAATTTCTTCAGCTAGGGGTCATGGCTACACCTTC; CDR3 protein: CASSQISSARGHGYTF
D gene: .; V gene: TRBV11-3; clone size: .; J gene: TRBJ2-1; CDR3 length: 13; CDR3 DNA: TGTGCCAGCAGCTTAGCGTCTCGTAATGAGCAGTTCTTC; CDR3 protein: CASSLASRNEQFF
D gene: .; V gene: TRBV7-7; clone size: .; J gene: TRBJ2-6; CDR3 length: 13; CDR3 DNA: TGTGCCAGCAGCTCGAGTGGGGCCAACGTCCTGACTTTC; CDR3 protein: CASSSSGANVLTF
D gene: .; V gene: TRBV19; clone size: .; J gene: TRBJ2-7; CDR3 length: 13; CDR3 DNA: TGTGCCAGTAGATCCGGGACCATCGGGGAGCAGTACTTC; CDR3 protein: CASRSGTIGEQYF
D gene: .; V gene: TRBV7-3; clone size: .; J gene: TRBJ1-5; CDR3 length: 15; CDR3 DNA: TGTGCCAGCAGTTCTAGAGGGGGGAAAAATCAGCCCCAGCATTTT; CDR3 protein: CASSSRGGKNQPQHF
D gene: .; V gene: TRBV7-8; clone size: .; J gene: TRBJ2-7; CDR3 length: 15; CDR3 DNA: TGTGCCAGCAGCCCCCGTAGAGGGTCCTGGTACGAGCAGTACTTC; CDR3 protein: CASSPRRGSWYEQYF
D gene: .; V gene: TRBV5-1; clone size: .; J gene: TRBJ2-7; CDR3 length: 16; CDR3 DNA: TGCGCCAGCAGCTTGGCGGGCGGCAGATCTACGAGTTGGCAGTACTTC; CDR3 protein: CASSLAGGRSTSWQYF
D gene: .; V gene: TRBV4-2; clone size: .; J gene: TRBJ2-7; CDR3 length: 14; CDR3 DNA: TGTGCCAGCAGCCAGGGGGGACTGGACTACGAGCAGTACTTC; CDR3 protein: CASSQGGLDYEQYF
D gene: .; V gene: TRBV20-1; clone size: .; J gene: TRBJ2-3; CDR3 length: 13; CDR3 DNA: TGCAGTGCTAGTTGGGGGGCCTCAGATACGCAGTATTTT; CDR3 protein: CSASWGASDTQYF
D gene: TRBD1; V gene: TRBV28; clone size: .; J gene: TRBJ1-6; CDR3 length: 14; CDR3 DNA: TGTGCCAGCAGTCAGGGGGGGTATAATTCACCCCTCCACTTT; CDR3 protein: CASSQGGYNSPLHF
D gene: .; V gene: TRBV28; clone size: .; J gene: TRBJ2-3; CDR3 length: 14; CDR3 DNA: TGTGCCAGCAGTTCCGCAAGAATCACAGATACGCAGTATTTT; CDR3 protein: CASSSARITDTQYF
D gene: .; V gene: TRBV4-2; clone size: .; J gene: TRBJ2-7; CDR3 length: 13; CDR3 DNA: TGTGCCAGCAGCCAAGATCTCGGGGTTCCGCAGTACTTC; CDR3 protein: CASSQDLGVPQYF
D gene: .; V gene: TRBV19; clone size: .; J gene: TRBJ2-5; CDR3 length: 12; CDR3 DNA: TGTGCCAGTAGTCCCGGGGGTGGGACCCAGTACTTC; CDR3 protein: CASSPGGGTQYF
D gene: .; V gene: TRBV6-2/TRBV6-3; clone size: .; J gene: TRBJ2-2; CDR3 length: 17; CDR3 DNA: TGTGCCAGCAGTTACGGGGGTCTAGCAGCGAACACCGGGGAGCTGTTTTTT; CDR3 protein: CASSYGGLAANTGELFF
D gene: .; V gene: TRBV6-6; clone size: .; J gene: TRBJ1-4; CDR3 length: 14; CDR3 DNA: TGTGCCAGCAGTTCCGGGGGATTAGGTGAAAAACTGTTTTTT; CDR3 protein: CASSSGGLGEKLFF
D gene: TRBD1; V gene: TRBV4-2; clone size: .; J gene: TRBJ2-7; CDR3 length: 14; CDR3 DNA: TGTGCCAGCAGCCCCGGACAGGGGGCCAACGAGCAGTACTTC; CDR3 protein: CASSPGQGANEQYF
D gene: TRBD1; V gene: TRBV20-1; clone size: .; J gene: TRBJ2-1; CDR3 length: 15; CDR3 DNA: TGCAGTGCTAGTAGGGGGACAGGGGTAGGCAATGAGCAGTTCTTC; CDR3 protein: CSASRGTGVGNEQFF
D gene: TRBD2; V gene: TRBV2; clone size: .; J gene: TRBJ2-2; CDR3 length: 15; CDR3 DNA: TGTGCCAGCAGTGCCACTAGCGCGAACACCGGGGAGCTGTTTTTT; CDR3 protein: CASSATSANTGELFF
D gene: .; V gene: TRBV30; clone size: .; J gene: TRBJ1-2; CDR3 length: 15; CDR3 DNA: TGTGCCTGGAGTGTACTCGTTGGCCGCAGTTATGGCTACACCTTC; CDR3 protein: CAWSVLVGRSYGYTF
D gene: TRBD1; V gene: TRBV27; clone size: .; J gene: TRBJ2-1; CDR3 length: 17; CDR3 DNA: TGTGCCAGCAGTTCGGGACAGGGGGCTATATCCTACAATGAGCAGTTCTTC; CDR3 protein: CASSSGQGAISYNEQFF
D gene: TRBD1; V gene: TRBV27; clone size: .; J gene: TRBJ1-2; CDR3 length: 16; CDR3 DNA: TGTGCCAGCAGTTTAACAGGGGGCGCATGGAACTATGGCTACACCTTC; CDR3 protein: CASSLTGGAWNYGYTF
D gene: .; V gene: TRBV27; clone size: .; J gene: TRBJ2-7; CDR3 length: 14; CDR3 DNA: TGTGCCAGCAGTTTATCGCGGGGGCCCTACGAGCAGTACTTC; CDR3 protein: CASSLSRGPYEQYF
D gene: .; V gene: TRBV5-3; clone size: .; J gene: TRBJ1-5; CDR3 length: 10; CDR3 DNA: TGTAAGCGTAGCAATCAGCCCCAGCATTTT; CDR3 protein: CKRSNQPQHF
D gene: .; V gene: TRBV19; clone size: .; J gene: TRBJ1-4; CDR3 length: 15; CDR3 DNA: TGTGCCAGTAACTCTGGACAAGCAATTAATGAAAAACTGTTTTTT; CDR3 protein: CASNSGQAINEKLFF
D gene: TRBD1; V gene: TRBV6-5; clone size: .; J gene: TRBJ1-1; CDR3 length: 16; CDR3 DNA: TGTGCCAGCAGTTACTCTTTCTCCCAAGCGGGACAGGAAGCTTTCTTT; CDR3 protein: CASSYSFSQAGQEAFF
D gene: .; V gene: TRBV30; clone size: .; J gene: TRBJ2-7; CDR3 length: 13; CDR3 DNA: TGTGCCTGGAGTGGCGCCACTTACTACGAGCAGTACTTC; CDR3 protein: CAWSGATYYEQYF
D gene: TRBD1; V gene: TRBV11-2; clone size: .; J gene: TRBJ2-3; CDR3 length: 15; CDR3 DNA: TGTGCCAGCAGCTTCGAGGGGGCAGGGATAGATACGCAGTATTTT; CDR3 protein: CASSFEGAGIDTQYF
D gene: TRBD1; V gene: TRBV27; clone size: few; J gene: TRBJ2-4; CDR3 length: 15; CDR3 DNA: TGTGCCAGCGGTCAGGGGGATCTAGCCAAAAACATTCAGTACTTC; CDR3 protein: CASGQGDLAKNIQYF